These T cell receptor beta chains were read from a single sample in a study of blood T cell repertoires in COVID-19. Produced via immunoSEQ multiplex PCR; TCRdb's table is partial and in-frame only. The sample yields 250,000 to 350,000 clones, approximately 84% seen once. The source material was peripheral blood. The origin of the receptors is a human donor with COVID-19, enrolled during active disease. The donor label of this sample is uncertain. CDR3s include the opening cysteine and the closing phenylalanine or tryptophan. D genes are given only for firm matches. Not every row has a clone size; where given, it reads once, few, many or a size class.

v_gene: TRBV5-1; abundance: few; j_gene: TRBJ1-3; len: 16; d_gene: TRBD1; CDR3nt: TGCGCCAGCAGCTTGGGATACAGGGGAGCTGGAAACACCATATATTTT; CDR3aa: CASSLGYRGAGNTIYF
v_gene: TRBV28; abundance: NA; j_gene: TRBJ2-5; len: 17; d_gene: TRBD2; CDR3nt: TGTGCCAGCAGTTCCCCCGAGCGGGGCGGGATCGGAGAGACCCAGTACTTC; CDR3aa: CASSSPERGGIGETQYF
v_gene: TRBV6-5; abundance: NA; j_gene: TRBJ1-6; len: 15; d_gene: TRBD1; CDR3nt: TGTGCCAGCAGCCCCCGAGGGGGCTGGAATTCACCCCTCCACTTT; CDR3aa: CASSPRGGWNSPLHF
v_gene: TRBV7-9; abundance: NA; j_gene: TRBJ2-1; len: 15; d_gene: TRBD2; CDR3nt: TGTGCCAGCAGCTTAATGGCTAGCGGGAACAATGAGCAGTTCTTC; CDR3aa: CASSLMASGNNEQFF
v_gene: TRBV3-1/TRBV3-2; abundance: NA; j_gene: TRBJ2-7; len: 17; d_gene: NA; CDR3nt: TGTGCCAGCAGCCAAGGAGGGTACTTTTCTACCACCTACGAGCAGTACTTC; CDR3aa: CASSQGGYFSTTYEQYF
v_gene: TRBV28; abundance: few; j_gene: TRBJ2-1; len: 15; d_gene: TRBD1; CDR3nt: TGTGCCAGCAGGTCCGGACAGGGGAGTACCCATGAGCAGTTCTTC; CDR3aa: CASRSGQGSTHEQFF
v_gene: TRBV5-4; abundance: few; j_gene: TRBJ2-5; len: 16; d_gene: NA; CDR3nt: TGTGCCAGCAGCCCCCCCAGGGTGGGGTTACGGGAGACCCAGTACTTC; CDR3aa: CASSPPRVGLRETQYF
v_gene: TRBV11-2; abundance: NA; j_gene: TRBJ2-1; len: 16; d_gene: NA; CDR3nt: TGTGCCAGCAGCGGGGGAGACAGGAGCTCCTACAATGAGCAGTTCTTC; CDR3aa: CASSGGDRSSYNEQFF
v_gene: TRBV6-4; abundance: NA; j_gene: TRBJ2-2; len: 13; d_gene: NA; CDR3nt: TGTGCCAGCAGTGCTAGCGTCACCGGGGAGCTGTTTTTT; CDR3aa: CASSASVTGELFF
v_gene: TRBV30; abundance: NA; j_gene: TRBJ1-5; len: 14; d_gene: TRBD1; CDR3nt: TGTGCCTGGAGTGTAGACAGGGGCCATCAGCCCCAGCATTTT; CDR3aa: CAWSVDRGHQPQHF
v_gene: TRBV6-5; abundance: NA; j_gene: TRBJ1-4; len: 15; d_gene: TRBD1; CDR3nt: TGTGCCAGCTCTCGGCAGGGGGGAGATAATGAAAAACTGTTTTTT; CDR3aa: CASSRQGGDNEKLFF
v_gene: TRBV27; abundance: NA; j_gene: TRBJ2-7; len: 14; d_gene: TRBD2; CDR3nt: TGTGCCAGCAGGGCTAGCGGGAGGGGGCACGAGCAGTACTTC; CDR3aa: CASRASGRGHEQYF
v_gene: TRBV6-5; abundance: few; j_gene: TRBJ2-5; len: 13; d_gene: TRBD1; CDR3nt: TGTGCCAGCAGAAGGGGGCGCGAGGGGACCCAGTACTTC; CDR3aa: CASRRGREGTQYF
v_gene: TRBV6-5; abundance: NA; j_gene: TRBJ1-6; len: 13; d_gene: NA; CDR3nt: TGTGCCAGCAGTTTCAGTTCCAATTCACCCCTCCACTTT; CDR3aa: CASSFSSNSPLHF
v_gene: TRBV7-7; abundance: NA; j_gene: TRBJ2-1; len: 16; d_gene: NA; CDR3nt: TGTGCTAGCAGCTTAGCTGGAGCGGGCGGGCTCAATGAGCAGTTCTTC; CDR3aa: CASSLAGAGGLNEQFF
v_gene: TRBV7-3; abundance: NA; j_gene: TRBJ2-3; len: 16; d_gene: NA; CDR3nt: TGTGCCAGCAGCCCACTTCTAGCGTCCTCGGGAGATACGCAGTATTTT; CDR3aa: CASSPLLASSGDTQYF
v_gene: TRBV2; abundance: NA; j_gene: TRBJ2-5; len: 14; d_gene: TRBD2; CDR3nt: TGTGCCAGCAGTGAAGACCTGGGGGGGTCGACCCAGTACTTC; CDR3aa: CASSEDLGGSTQYF
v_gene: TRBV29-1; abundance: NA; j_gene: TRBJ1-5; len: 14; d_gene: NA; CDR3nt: TGCAGCGTTGCGACCGGGGGGCCGAATCAGCCCCAGCATTTT; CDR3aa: CSVATGGPNQPQHF
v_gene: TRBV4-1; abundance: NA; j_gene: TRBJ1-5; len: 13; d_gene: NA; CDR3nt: TGCGCCAGCAGCCGAGGGTTACCGGGACCCCAGCATTTT; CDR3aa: CASSRGLPGPQHF
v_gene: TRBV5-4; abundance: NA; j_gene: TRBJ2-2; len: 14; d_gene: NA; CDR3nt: TGTGCCAGCAGCTCGGCCCTCCCGGGCGGGGAGCTGTTTTTT; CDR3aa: CASSSALPGGELFF
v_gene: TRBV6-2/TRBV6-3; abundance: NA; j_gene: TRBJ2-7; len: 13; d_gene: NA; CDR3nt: TGTGCCAGCAGTTTACGGGAGTCCTACGAGCAGTACTTC; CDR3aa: CASSLRESYEQYF
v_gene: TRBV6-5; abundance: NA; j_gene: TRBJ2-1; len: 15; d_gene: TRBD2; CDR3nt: TGTGCCAGCATCCCCGGGACTAGCGGGAGGAATGAGCAGTTCTTC; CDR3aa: CASIPGTSGRNEQFF
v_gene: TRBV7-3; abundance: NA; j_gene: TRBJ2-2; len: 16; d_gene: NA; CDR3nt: TGTGCCAGCAGCTTAACCGCAGTGGCGAACACCGGGGAGCTGTTTTTT; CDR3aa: CASSLTAVANTGELFF
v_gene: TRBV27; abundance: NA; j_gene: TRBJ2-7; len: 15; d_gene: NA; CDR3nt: TGTGCCAGCACCACCCGGGACACCGGTTACCACGAGCAGTACTTC; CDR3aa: CASTTRDTGYHEQYF
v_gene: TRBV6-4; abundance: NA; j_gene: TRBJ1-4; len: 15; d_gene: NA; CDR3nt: TGTGCCAGCAGTGACTCGGGCAGACCGAATGAAAAACTGTTTTTT; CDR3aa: CASSDSGRPNEKLFF
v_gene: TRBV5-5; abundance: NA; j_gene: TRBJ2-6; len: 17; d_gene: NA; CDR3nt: TGTGCCAGCAGCTTTATGACAGACCCCTCTGGGGCCAACGTCCTGACTTTC; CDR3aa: CASSFMTDPSGANVLTF
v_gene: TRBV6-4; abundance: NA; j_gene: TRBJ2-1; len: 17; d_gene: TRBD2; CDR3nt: TGTGCCAGCAGTGACAGGGGACTAGCAGACTCCTACAATGAGCAGTTCTTC; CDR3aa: CASSDRGLADSYNEQFF
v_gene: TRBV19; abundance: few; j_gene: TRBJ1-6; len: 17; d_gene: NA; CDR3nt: TGTGCCAGTAGTATGGGACTTCCAGGACACAACGTATCACCCCTCCACTTT; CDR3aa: CASSMGLPGHNVSPLHF
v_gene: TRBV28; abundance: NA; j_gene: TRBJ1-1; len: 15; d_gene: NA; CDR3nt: TGTGCCAGCAGGACAGTCCCCTCTGTCAACACTGAAGCTTTCTTT; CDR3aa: CASRTVPSVNTEAFF
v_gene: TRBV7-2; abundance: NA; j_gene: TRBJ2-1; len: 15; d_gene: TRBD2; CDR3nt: TGTGCCAGCAGCTTAGGGACTAGCGGGAACAATGAGCAGTTCTTC; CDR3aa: CASSLGTSGNNEQFF
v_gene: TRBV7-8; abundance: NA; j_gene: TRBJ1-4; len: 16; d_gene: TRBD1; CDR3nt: TGTGCCAGCAGCTTAGGTACAGGGGCTGCTAATGAAAAACTGTTTTTT; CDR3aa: CASSLGTGAANEKLFF
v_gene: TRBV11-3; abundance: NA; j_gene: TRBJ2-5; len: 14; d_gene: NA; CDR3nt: TGTGCCAGCAGCTTAGATCGACAGTCCGAGACCCAGTACTTC; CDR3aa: CASSLDRQSETQYF
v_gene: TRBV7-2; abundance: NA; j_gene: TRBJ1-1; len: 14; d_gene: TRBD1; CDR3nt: TGTGCCAGCGGGACAGGGGGAATGAACACTGAAGCTTTCTTT; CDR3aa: CASGTGGMNTEAFF
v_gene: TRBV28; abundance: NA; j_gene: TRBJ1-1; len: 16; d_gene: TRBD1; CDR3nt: TGTGCCAGCAGTTTCCCCTTACAGGGGCGGAACACTGAAGCTTTCTTT; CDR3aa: CASSFPLQGRNTEAFF
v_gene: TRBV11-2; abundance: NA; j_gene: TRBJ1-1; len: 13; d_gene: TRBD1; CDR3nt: TGTGCCAGCAGCTTAAATCGGGACAGGGAGGCTTTCTTT; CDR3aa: CASSLNRDREAFF
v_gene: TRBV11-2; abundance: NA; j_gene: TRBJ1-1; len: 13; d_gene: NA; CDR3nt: TGTGCCAGCAGCCTTCACATGAACACTGAAGCTTTCTTT; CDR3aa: CASSLHMNTEAFF
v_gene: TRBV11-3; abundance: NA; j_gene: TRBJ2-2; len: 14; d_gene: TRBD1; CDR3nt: TGTGCCAGCAGTTCCCGACAGGGTACCGGGGAGCTGTTTTTT; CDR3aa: CASSSRQGTGELFF
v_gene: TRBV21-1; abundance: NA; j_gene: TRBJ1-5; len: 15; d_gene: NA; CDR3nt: TGTGCCAGCAGCGACGGAGCAGGGAAGATTCAGCCCCAGCATTTT; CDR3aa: CASSDGAGKIQPQHF